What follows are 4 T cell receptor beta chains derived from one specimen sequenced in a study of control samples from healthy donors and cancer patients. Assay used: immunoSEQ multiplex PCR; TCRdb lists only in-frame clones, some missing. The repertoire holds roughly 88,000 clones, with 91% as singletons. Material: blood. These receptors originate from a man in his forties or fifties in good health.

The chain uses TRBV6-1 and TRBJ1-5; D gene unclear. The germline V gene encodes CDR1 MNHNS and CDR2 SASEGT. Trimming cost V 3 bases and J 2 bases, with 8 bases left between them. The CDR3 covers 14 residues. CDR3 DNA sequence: TGTGCCAGCAGTGATTTATGGGGCAATCAGCCCCAGCATTTT. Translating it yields CASSDLWGNQPQHF.

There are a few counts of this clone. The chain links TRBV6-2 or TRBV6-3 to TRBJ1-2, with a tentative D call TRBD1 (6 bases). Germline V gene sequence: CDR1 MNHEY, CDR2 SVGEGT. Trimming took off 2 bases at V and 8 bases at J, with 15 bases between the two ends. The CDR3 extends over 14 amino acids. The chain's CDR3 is CASSYEMTGAGYTF. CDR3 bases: TGTGCCAGCAGTTACGAGATGACAGGAGCCGGCTACACCTTC.

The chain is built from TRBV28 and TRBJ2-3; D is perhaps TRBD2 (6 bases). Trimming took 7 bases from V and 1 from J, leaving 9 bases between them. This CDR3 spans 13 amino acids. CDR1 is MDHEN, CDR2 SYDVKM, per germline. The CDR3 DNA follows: TGTGCCAGCACTGGGACTGGCACAGATACGCAGTATTTT. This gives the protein CASTGTGTDTQYF.

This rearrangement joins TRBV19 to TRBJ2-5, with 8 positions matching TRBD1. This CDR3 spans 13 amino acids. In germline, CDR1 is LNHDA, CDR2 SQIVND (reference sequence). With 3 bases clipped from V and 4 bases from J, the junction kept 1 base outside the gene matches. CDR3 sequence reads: CASSMDRAETQYF. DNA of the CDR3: TGTGCCAGTAGTATGGACAGGGCAGAGACCCAGTACTTC. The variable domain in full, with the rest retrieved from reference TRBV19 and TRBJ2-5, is DGGITQSPKYLFRKEGQNVTLSCEQNLNHDAMYWYRQDPGQGLRLIYYSQIVNDFQKGDIAEGYSVSREKKESFPLTVTSAQKNPTAFYLCASSMDRAETQYFGPGTRLLVL.